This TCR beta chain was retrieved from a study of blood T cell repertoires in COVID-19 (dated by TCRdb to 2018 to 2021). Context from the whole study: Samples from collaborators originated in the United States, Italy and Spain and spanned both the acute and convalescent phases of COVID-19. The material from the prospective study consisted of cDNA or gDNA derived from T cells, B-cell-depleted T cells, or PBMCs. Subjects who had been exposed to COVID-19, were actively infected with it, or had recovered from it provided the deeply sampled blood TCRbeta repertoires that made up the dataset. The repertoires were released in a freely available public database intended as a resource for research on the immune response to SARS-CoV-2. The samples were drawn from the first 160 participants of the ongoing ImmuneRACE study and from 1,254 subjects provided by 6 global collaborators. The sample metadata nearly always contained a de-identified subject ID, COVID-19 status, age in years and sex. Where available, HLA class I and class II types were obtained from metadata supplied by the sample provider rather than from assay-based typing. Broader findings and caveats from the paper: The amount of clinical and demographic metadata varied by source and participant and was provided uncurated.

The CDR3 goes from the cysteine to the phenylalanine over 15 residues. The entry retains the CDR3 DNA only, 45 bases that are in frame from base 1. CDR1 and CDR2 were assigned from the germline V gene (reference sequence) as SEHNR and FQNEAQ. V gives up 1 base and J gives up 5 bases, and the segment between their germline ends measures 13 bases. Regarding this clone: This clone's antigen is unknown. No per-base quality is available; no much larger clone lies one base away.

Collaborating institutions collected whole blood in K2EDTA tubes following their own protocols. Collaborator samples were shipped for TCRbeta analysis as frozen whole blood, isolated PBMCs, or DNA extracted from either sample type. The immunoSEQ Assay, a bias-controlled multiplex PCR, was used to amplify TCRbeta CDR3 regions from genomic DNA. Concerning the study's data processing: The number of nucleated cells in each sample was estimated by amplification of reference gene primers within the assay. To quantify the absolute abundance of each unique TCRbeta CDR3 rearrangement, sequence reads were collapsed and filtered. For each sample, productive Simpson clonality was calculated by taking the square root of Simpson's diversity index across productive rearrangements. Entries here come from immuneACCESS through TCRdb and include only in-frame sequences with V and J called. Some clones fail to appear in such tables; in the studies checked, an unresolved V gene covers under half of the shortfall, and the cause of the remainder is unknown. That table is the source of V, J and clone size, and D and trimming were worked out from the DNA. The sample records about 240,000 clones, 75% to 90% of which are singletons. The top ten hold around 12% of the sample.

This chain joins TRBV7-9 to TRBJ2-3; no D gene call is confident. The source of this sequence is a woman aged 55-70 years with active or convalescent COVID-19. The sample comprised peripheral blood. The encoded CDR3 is CASSLGGQFKDTQYF. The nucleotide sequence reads TGTGCCAGCAGCTTAGGAGGCCAGTTTAAAGATACGCAGTATTTT.